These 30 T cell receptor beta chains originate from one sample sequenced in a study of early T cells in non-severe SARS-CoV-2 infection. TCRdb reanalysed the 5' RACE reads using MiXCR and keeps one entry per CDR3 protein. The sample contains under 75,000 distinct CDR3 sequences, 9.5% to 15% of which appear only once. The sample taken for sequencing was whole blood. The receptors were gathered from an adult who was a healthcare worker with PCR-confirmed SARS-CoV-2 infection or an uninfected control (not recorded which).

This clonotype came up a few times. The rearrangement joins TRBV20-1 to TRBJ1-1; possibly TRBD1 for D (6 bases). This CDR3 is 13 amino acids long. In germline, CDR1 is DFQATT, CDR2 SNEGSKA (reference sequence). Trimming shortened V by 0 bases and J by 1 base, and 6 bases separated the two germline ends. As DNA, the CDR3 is TGCAGTGCTAGAGACAGGGGGAACACTGAAGCTTTCTTT. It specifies CSARDRGNTEAFF.

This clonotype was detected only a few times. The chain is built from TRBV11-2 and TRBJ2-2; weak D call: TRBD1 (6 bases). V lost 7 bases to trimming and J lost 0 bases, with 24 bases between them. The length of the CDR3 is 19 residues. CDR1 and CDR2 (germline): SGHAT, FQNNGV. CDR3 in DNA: TGTGCCAGCAACATACCCTTTAGACGGGACACCGCGAACACCGGGGAGCTGTTTTTT. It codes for CASNIPFRRDTANTGELFF.

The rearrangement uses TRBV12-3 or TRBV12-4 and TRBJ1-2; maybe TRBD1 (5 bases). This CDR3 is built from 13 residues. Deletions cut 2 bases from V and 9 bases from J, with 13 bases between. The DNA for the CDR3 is TGTGCCAGCAGTTTAACGGGACTGATGCGCTACACCTTC. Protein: CASSLTGLMRYTF.

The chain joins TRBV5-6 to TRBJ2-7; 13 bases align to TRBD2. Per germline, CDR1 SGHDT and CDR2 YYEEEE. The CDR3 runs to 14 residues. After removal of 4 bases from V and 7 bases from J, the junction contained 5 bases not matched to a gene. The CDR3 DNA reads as TGTGCCAGCAGCATAGGACTAGCGGGAGTTGAGCAGTACTTC. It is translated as CASSIGLAGVEQYF.

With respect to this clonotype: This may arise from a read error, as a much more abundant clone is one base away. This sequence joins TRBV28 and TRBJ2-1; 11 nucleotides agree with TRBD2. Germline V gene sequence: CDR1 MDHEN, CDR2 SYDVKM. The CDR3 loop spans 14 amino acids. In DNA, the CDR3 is TGTGCCGGCAGTTATCCTAGCGGGAGGAATGAGCAGTTCTTC. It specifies CAGSYPSGRNEQFF.

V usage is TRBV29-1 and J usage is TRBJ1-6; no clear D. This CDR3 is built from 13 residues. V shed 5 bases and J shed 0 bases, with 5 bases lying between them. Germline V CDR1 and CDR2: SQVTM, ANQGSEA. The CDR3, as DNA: TGCAGCGTTAGGGACTCCTATAATTCACCCCTCCACTTT. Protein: CSVRDSYNSPLHF.

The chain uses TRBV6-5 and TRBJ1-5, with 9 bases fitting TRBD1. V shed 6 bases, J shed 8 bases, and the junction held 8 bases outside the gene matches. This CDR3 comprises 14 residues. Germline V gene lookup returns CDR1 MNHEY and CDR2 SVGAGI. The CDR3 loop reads CASRPTGGWEPQHF. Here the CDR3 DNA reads TGTGCCAGCAGGCCAACAGGGGGCTGGGAGCCCCAGCATTTT.

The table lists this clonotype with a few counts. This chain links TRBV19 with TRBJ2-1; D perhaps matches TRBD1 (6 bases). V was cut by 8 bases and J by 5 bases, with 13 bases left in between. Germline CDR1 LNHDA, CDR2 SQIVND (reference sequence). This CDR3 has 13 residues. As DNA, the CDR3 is TGTGCCAGTCGCCAGGGGCCCCACAATGAGCAGTTCTTC. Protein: CASRQGPHNEQFF.

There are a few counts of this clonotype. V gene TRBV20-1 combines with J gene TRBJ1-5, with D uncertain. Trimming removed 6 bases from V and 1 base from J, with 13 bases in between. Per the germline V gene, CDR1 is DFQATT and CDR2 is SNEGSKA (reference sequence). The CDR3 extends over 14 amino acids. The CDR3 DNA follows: TGCAGTGCCCCAGACCCACAGAGCAATCAGCCCCAGCATTTT. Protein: CSAPDPQSNQPQHF.

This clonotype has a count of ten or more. The CDR3 reads CASSLRTGGNTEAFF. The CDR3 DNA follows: TGTGCCAGCAGCTTAAGGACAGGGGGAAACACTGAAGCTTTCTTT. The chain is built from TRBV11-3 and TRBJ1-1; TRBD1 matches at 10 bases. The V gene's germline CDR1 is SGHNT and CDR2 YENEEA. The trim removed 2 bases at V and 2 bases at J, leaving 2 bases unmatched. This CDR3 comprises 15 residues.

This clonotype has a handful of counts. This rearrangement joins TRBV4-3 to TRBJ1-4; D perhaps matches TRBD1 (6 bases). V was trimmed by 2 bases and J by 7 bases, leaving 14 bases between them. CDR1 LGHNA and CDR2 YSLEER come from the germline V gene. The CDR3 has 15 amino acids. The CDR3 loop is CASSQHRALGEKLFF. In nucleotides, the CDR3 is TGCGCCAGCAGCCAACACAGGGCTCTGGGTGAAAAACTGTTTTTT.

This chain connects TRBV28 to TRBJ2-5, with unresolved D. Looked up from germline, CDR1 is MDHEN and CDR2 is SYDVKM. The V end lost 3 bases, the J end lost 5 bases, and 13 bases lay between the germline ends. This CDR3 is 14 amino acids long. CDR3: CASSFLGSRETQYF. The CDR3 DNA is TGTGCCAGCAGTTTCTTAGGTTCTCGGGAGACCCAGTACTTC.

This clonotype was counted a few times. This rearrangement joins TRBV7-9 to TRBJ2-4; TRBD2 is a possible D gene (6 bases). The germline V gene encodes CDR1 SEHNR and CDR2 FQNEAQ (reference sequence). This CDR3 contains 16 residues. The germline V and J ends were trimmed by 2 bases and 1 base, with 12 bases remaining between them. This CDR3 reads CASSLTGRSAKNIQYF. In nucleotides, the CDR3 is TGTGCCAGCAGCTTAACTGGGAGGTCGGCCAAAAACATTCAGTACTTC.

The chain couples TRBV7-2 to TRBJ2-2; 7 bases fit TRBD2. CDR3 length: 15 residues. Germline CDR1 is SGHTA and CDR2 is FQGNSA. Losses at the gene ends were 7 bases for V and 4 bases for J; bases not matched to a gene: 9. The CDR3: CASTLWGGTTGELFF. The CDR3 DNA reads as TGTGCCAGCACCTTGTGGGGAGGGACCACCGGGGAGCTGTTTTTT.

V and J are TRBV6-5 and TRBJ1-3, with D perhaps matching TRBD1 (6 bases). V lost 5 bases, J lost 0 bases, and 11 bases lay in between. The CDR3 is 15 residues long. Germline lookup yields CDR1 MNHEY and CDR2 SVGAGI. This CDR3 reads CASSPDRYSGNTIYF. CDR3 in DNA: TGTGCCAGCAGTCCGGACAGATACTCTGGAAACACCATATATTTT.

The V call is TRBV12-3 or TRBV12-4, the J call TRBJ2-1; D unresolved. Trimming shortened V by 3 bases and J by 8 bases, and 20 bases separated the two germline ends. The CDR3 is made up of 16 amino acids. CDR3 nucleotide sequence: TGTGCCAGCAGTTTCGGGTCTCAGCTGATATTAGATGAGCAGTTCTTC. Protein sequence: CASSFGSQLILDEQFF.

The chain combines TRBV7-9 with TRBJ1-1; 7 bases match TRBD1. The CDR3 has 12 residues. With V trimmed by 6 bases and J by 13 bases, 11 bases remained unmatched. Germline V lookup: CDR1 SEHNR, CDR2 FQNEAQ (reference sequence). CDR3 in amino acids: CASSRTGQKLFF. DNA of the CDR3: TGTGCCAGCAGTCGGACGGGACAGAAGCTTTTCTTT.

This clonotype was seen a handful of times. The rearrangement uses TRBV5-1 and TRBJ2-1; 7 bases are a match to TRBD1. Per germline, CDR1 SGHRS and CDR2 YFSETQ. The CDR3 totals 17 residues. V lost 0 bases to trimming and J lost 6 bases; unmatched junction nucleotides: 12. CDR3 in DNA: TGCGCCAGCAGCTTGGCCGTAGGGACAGCCTATTTCAATGAGCAGTTCTTC. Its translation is CASSLAVGTAYFNEQFF.

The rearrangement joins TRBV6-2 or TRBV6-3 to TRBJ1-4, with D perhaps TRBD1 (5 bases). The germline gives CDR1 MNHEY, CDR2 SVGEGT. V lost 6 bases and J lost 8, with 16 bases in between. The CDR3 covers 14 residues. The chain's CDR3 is CASRTDGTREKLFF. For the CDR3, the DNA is TGTGCCAGCAGGACCGACGGGACCCGGGAAAAACTGTTTTTT.

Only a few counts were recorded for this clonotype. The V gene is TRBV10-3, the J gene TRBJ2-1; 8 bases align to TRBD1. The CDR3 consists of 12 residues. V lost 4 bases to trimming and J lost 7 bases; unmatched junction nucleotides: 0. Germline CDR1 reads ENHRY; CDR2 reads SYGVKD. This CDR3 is CAISGQGNEQFF. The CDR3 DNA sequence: TGTGCCATCAGTGGACAGGGGAATGAGCAGTTCTTC.

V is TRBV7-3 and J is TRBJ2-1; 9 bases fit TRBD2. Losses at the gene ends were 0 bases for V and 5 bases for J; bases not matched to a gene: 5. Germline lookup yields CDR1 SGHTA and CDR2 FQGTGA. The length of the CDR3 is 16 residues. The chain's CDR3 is CASSLTRLAGNNEQFF. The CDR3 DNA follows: TGTGCCAGCAGCTTAACCCGGCTAGCGGGGAACAATGAGCAGTTCTTC.

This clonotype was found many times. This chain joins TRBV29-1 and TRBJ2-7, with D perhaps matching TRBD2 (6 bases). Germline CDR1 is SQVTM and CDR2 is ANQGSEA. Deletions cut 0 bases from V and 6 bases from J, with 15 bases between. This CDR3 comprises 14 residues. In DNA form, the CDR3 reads TGCAGCGTTGAAGATGGCGGGGAAGGGCGCGAGCAGTACTTC. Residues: CSVEDGGEGREQYF.

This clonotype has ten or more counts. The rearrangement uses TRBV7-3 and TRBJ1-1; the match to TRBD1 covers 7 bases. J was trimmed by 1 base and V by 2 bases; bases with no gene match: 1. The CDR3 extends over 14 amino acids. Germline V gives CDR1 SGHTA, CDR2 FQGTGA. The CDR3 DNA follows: TGTGCCAGCAGCTTAGGGACAGAGAACACTGAAGCTTTCTTT. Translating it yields CASSLGTENTEAFF.

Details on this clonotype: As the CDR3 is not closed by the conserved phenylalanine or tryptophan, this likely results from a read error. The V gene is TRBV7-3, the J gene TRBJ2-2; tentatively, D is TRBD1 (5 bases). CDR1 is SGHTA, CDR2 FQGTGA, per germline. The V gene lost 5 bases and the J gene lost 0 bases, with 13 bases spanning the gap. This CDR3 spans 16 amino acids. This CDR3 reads CASSPPGRANTGELFL. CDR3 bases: TGTGCCAGCAGCCCCCCGGGCAGGGCGAACACCGGGGAGCTGTTTCTT.

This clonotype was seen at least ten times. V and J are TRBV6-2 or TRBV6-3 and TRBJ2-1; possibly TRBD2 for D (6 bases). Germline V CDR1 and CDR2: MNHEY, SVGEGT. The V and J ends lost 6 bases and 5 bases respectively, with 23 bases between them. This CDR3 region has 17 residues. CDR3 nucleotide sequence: TGTGCCAGCAGCTCTGCGAGCGGGTCTACCCGGGACAATGAGCAGTTCTTC. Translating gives CASSSASGSTRDNEQFF.

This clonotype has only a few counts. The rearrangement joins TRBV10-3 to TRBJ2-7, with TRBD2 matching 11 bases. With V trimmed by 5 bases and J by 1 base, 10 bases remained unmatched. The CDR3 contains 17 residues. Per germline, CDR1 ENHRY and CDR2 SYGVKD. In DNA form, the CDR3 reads TGTGCCATCAGTCCGACTAGCGGGATTAGAGGGTCCTACGAGCAGTACTTC. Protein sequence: CAISPTSGIRGSYEQYF.

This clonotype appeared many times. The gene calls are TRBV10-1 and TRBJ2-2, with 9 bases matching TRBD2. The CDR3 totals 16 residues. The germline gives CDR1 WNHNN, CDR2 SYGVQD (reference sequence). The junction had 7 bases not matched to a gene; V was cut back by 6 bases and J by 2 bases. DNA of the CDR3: TGCGCCAGCAGCGGGACTAGCAAAGGAAACACCGGGGAGCTGTTTTTT. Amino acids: CASSGTSKGNTGELFF.

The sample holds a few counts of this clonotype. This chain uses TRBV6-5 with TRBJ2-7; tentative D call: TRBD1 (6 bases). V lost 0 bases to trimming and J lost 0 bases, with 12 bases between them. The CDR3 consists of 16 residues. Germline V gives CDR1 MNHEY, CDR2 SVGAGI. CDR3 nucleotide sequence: TGTGCCAGCAGTTACTCGAGGGGGTTAAGCTCCTACGAGCAGTACTTC. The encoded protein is CASSYSRGLSSYEQYF.

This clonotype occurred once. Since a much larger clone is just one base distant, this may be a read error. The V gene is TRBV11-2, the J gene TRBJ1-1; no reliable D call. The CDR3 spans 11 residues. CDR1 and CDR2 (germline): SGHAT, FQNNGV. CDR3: CASSLATEASF. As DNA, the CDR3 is TGTGCCAGCAGCTTGGCGACTGAAGCTTCCTTT.

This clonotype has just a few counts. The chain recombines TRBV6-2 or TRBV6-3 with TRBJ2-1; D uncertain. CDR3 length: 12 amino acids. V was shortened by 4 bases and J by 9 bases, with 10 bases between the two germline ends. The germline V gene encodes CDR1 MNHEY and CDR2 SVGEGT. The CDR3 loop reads CASSFSWGEQFF. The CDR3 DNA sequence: TGTGCCAGCAGTTTCTCCTGGGGTGAGCAGTTCTTC.